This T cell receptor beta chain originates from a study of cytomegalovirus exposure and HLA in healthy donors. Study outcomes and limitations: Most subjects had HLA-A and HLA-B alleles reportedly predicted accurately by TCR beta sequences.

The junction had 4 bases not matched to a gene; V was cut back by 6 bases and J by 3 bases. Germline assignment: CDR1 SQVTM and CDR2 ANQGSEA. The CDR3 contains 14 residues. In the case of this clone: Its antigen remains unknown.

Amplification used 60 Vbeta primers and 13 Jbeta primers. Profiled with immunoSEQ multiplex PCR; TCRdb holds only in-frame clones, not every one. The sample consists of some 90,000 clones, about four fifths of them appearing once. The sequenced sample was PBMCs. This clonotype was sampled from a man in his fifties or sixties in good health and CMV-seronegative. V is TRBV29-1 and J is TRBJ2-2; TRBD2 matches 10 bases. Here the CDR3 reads CSVRLAGYTGELFF. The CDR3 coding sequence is TGCAGCGTCCGACTAGCGGGTTACACCGGGGAGCTGTTTTTT.